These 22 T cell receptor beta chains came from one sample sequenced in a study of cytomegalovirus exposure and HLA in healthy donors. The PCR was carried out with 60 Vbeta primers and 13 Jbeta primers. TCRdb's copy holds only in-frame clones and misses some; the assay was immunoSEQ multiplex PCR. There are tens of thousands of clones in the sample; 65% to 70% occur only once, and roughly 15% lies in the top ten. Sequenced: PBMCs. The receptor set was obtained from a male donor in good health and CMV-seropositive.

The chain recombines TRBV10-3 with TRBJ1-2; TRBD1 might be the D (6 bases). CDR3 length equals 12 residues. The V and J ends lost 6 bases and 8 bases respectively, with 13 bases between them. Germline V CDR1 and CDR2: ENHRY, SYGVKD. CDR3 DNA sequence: TGTGCCATCAGCCCTAGGGGGTTCGGCTACACCTTC. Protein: CAISPRGFGYTF.

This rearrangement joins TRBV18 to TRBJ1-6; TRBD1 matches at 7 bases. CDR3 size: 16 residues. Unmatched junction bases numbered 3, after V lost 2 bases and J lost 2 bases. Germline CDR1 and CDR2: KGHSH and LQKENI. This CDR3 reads CASSPGGGTYNSPLHF. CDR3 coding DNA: TGTGCCAGCTCACCAGGAGGGGGCACCTATAATTCACCCCTCCACTTT.

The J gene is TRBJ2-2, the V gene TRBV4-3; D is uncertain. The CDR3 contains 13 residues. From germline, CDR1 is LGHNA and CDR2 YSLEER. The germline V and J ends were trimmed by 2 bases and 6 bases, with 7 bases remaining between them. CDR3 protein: CASSQNIAGELFF. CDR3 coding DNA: TGCGCCAGCAGCCAAAATATCGCCGGGGAGCTGTTTTTT.

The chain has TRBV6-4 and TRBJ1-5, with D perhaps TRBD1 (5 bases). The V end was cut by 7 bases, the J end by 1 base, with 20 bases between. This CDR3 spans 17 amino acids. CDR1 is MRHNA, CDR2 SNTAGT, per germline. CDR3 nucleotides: TGTGCCAGCAATGCCTCTGATGTGGGGGGAAGCAATCAGCCCCAGCATTTT. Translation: CASNASDVGGSNQPQHF.

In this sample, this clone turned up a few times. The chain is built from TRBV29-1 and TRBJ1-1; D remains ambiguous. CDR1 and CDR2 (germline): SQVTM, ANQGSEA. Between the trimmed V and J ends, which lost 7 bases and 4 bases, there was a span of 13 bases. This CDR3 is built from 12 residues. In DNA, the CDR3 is TGCAGCGGAAGACCCGCGGGCACTGAAGCTTTCTTT. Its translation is CSGRPAGTEAFF.

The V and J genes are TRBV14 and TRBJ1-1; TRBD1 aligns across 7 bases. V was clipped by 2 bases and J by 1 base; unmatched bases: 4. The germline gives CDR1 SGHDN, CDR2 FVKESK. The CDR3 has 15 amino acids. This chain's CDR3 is CASSQWAGGNTEAFF. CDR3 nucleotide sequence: TGTGCCAGCAGCCAATGGGCAGGGGGGAACACTGAAGCTTTCTTT. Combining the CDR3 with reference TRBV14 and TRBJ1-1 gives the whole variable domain EAGVTQFPSHSVIEKGQTVTLRCDPISGHDNLYWYRRVMGKEIKFLLHFVKESKQDESGMPNNRFLAERTGGTYSTLKVQPAELEDSGVYFCASSQWAGGNTEAFFGQGTRLTVV.

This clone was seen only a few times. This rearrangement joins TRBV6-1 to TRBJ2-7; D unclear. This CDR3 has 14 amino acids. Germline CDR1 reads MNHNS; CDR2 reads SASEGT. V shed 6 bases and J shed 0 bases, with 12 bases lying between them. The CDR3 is CASRSRLSSYEQYF. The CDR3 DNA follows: TGTGCCAGCAGGTCCCGCTTGAGCTCCTACGAGCAGTACTTC.

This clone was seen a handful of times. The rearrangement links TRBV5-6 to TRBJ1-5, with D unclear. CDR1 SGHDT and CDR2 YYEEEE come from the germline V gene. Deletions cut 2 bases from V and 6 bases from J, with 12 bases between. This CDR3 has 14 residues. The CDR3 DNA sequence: TGTGCCAGCAGCTTAAGTCCCTCCGGTCAGCCCCAGCATTTT. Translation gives CASSLSPSGQPQHF.

The chain's CDR3 is CASSPGSGTVAYEQYF. The CDR3 region has the DNA TGCGCCAGCAGCCCAGGGTCTGGGACAGTGGCCTACGAGCAGTACTTC. V usage is TRBV5-1 and J usage is TRBJ2-7; 7 bases match TRBD1. V lost 4 bases, J lost 2 bases, and 12 bases stayed unmatched. This CDR3 is built from 16 residues. Germline CDR1 and CDR2: SGHRS and YFSETQ.

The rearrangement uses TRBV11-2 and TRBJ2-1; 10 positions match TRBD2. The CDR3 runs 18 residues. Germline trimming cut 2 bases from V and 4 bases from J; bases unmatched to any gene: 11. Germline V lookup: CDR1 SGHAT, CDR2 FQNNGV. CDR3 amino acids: CASSLSRGLAGVYNEQFF. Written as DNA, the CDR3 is TGTGCCAGCAGCTTAAGCCGAGGCCTAGCGGGGGTTTACAATGAGCAGTTCTTC.

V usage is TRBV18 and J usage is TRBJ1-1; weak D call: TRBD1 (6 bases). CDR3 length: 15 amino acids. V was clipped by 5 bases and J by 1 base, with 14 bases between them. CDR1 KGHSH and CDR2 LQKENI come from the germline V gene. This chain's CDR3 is CASSVTGHPNTEAFF. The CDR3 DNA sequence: TGTGCCAGCTCAGTGACGGGACACCCGAACACTGAAGCTTTCTTT.

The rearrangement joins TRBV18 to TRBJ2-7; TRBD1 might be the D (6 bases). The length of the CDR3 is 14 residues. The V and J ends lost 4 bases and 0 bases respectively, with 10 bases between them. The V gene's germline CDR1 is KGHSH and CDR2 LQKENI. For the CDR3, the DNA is TGTGCCAGCTCACGGGACACGAGCTCCTACGAGCAGTACTTC. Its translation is CASSRDTSSYEQYF.

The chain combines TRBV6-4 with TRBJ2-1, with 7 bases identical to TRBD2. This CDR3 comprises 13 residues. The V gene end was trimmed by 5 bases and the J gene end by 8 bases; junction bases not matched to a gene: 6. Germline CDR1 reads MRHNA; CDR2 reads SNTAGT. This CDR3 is CASSKTGRDEQFF. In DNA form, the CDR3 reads TGTGCCAGCAGTAAGACGGGGAGGGATGAGCAGTTCTTC.

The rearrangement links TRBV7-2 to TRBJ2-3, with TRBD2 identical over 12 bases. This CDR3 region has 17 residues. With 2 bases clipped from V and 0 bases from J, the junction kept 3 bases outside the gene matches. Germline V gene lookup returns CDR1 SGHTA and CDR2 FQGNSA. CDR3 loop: CASSLRLAGASTDTQYF. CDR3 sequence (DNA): TGTGCCAGCAGCTTAAGACTAGCGGGGGCTAGCACAGATACGCAGTATTTT.

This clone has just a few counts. The CDR3 reads CASSYSPGEDTEAFF. CDR3 bases: TGTGCCAGCAGTTACTCGCCGGGGGAAGACACTGAAGCTTTCTTT. The chain uses TRBV6-5 and TRBJ1-1; a possible D gene is TRBD1 (5 bases). This CDR3 is 15 amino acids long. CDR1 and CDR2 (germline): MNHEY, SVGAGI. Between the trimmed V and J ends, which lost 0 bases and 3 bases, there was a span of 11 bases.

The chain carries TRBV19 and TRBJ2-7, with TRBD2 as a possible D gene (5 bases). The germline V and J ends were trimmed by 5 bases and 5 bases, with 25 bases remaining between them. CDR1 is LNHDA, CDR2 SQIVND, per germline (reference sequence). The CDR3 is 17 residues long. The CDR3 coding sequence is TGTGCCAGTAGTTTTCCAACCGGAGCTACCGAGGGAAACGAGCAGTACTTC. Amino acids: CASSFPTGATEGNEQYF.

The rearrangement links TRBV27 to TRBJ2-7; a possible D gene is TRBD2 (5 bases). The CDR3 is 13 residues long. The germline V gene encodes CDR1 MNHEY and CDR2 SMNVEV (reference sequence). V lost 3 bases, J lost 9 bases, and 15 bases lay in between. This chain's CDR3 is CASSLSGTGRQYF. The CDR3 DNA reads TGTGCCAGCAGTTTGTCAGGCACGGGGAGGCAGTACTTC.

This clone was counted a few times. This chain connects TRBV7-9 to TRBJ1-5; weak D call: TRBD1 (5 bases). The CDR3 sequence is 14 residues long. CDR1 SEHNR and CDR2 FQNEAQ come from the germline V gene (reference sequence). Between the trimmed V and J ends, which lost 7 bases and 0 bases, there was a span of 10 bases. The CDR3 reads CASTQGYSNQPQHF. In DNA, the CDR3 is TGTGCCAGCACCCAGGGTTATAGCAATCAGCCCCAGCATTTT. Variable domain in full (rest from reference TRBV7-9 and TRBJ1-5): DTGVSQNPRHKITKRGQNVTFRCDPISEHNRLYWYRQTLGQGPEFLTYFQNEAQLEKSRLLSDRFSAERPKGSFSTLEIQRTEQGDSAMYLCASTQGYSNQPQHFGDGTRLSIL.

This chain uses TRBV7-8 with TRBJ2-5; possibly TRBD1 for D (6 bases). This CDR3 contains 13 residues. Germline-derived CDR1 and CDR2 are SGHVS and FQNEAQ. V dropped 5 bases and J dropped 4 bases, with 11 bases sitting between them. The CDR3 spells CASSGDTTETQYF. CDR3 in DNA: TGTGCCAGCAGCGGGGACACAACAGAGACCCAGTACTTC.

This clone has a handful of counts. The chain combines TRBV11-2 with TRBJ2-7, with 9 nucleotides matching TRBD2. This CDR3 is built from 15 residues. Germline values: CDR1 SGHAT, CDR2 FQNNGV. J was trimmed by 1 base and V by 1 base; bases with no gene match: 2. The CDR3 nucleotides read TGTGCCAGCAGCTTAGGACTAGCGGTTTCCTACGAGCAGTACTTC. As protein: CASSLGLAVSYEQYF.

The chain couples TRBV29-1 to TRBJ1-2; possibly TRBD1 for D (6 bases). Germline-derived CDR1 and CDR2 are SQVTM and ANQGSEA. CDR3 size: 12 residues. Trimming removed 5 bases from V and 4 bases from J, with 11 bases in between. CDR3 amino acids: CSVSRGSYGYTF. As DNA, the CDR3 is TGCAGCGTTTCCAGGGGAAGCTATGGCTACACCTTC. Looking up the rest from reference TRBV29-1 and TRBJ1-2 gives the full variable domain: SAVISQKPSRDICQRGTSLTIQCQVDSQVTMMFWYRQQPGQSLTLIATANQGSEATYESGFVIDKFPISRPNLTFSTLTVSNMSPEDSSIYLCSVSRGSYGYTFGSGTRLTVV.

The CDR3 loop is CAMRQDNYGYTF. The CDR3 coding sequence is TGTGCCATGCGACAGGATAACTATGGCTACACCTTC. The chain is built from TRBV19 and TRBJ1-2, with D perhaps TRBD1 (6 bases). The V and J ends lost 10 bases and 1 base respectively, with 10 bases between them. The CDR3 runs to 12 residues. From germline, CDR1 is LNHDA and CDR2 SQIVND (reference sequence).